The 26 T cell receptor beta chains presented below share a single source sample, sequenced in a study of blood T cells in healthy people across ages. Primed by a sample-barcoded 5' primer and a J-beta primer mix, a second PCR proceeded for roughly 7 to 11 cycles. One entry per CDR3 protein results from TCRdb running MiXCR on the 5' RACE reads. Of roughly 900,000 distinct CDR3 sequences in the sample, around 46% were seen once. Sequenced input: blood. All receptors come from a man younger than 40 in good health.

The chain couples TRBV28 to TRBJ2-6, with TRBD1 matching over 8 bases. CDR1 is MDHEN and CDR2 is SYDVKM in the germline V gene. CDR3 length equals 15 residues. Unmatched junction bases numbered 2, after V lost 5 bases and J lost 2 bases. The CDR3 region has the DNA TGTGCCAGCAGTAAGACAGGGGCTGGGGCCAACGTCCTGACTTTC. It yields the protein CASSKTGAGANVLTF.

This sequence joins TRBV27 and TRBJ1-2; D is uncertain. The V end was cut by 5 bases, the J end by 4 bases, with 14 bases between. The germline V gene encodes CDR1 MNHEY and CDR2 SMNVEV (reference sequence). The CDR3 is 14 amino acids. In nucleotides, the CDR3 is TGTGCCAGCAGTATTTATGCGGGCCCCTATGGCTACACCTTC. Translation: CASSIYAGPYGYTF.

This chain uses TRBV5-1 with TRBJ1-5; no firm D call. V shed 0 bases and J shed 1 base, with 8 bases lying between them. The CDR3 contains 15 residues. Germline V gene sequence: CDR1 SGHRS, CDR2 YFSETQ. CDR3 sequence (DNA): TGCGCCAGCAGCTTGGACATCTCGAGCAATCAGCCCCAGCATTTT. Its protein product is CASSLDISSNQPQHF.

This clonotype appeared many times. The CDR3 DNA reads TGTGCCAGCAGCCCGAAGGACTACGAGCAGTACTTC. Residues: CASSPKDYEQYF. The V call is TRBV7-9, the J call TRBJ2-7; D is uncertain. This CDR3 contains 12 residues. V lost 5 bases, J lost 3 bases, and 8 bases lay in between. The V gene's germline CDR1 is SEHNR and CDR2 FQNEAQ (reference sequence).

V and J are TRBV6-5 and TRBJ1-1; 10 nucleotides match TRBD1. Looked up from germline, CDR1 is MNHEY and CDR2 is SVGAGI. J lost 4 bases, V lost 6 bases, and 5 bases had no gene match. The CDR3 length is 14 residues. CDR3 coding DNA: TGTGCCAGCAGCCACGGGACAGGGGCCACTGAAGCTTTCTTT. Amino acid sequence: CASSHGTGATEAFF.

The chain uses TRBV4-3 and TRBJ2-1, with 9 bases aligning to TRBD2. CDR1 LGHNA and CDR2 YSLEER come from the germline V gene. The length of the CDR3 is 17 residues. V trimming: 2 bases; J trimming: 2 bases; junction bases outside the gene matches: 7. The CDR3 DNA is TGCGCCAGCAGCCAACCCGTAGCGGGGGCCCCCTACAATGAGCAGTTCTTC. Protein product: CASSQPVAGAPYNEQFF.

This clonotype was counted only a few times. A much larger clone lies a single base off, so this may be a read error. This chain uses TRBV6-6 with TRBJ2-5; D ambiguous. Germline V lookup: CDR1 MNHNY, CDR2 SVGAGI (reference sequence). The ends were cut back, 1 base at V and 11 bases at J, with 8 bases in the middle. This CDR3 comprises 11 residues. The DNA of the CDR3 is TGTGCCAGCAGTTACTTAGATGAGCAGTACTTC. Encoded protein: CASSYLDEQYF.

The chain uses TRBV28 and TRBJ1-2; D possibly corresponds to TRBD1 (6 bases). Between the trimmed V and J ends, which lost 6 bases and 3 bases, there was a span of 20 bases. Germline CDR1 reads MDHEN; CDR2 reads SYDVKM. The length of the CDR3 is 16 residues. DNA of the CDR3: TGTGCCAGCAGGGGGAGGGGGACCGGGTGGGACTATGGCTACACCTTC. This encodes CASRGRGTGWDYGYTF.

The V and J genes are TRBV29-1 and TRBJ2-7; 11 positions agree with TRBD2. The J call is uncertain, as TRBJ2-5 better fits the DNA end. CDR3 length equals 13 residues. Germline V gene lookup returns CDR1 SQVTM and CDR2 ANQGSEA. In nucleotides, the CDR3 is TGCAGCGTTCATCTAGCGGGGGGTGAGACCCAGTACTTC. This gives the protein CSVHLAGGETQYF.

This clonotype was found once. This rearrangement joins TRBV28 to TRBJ2-7, with D possibly TRBD2 on 6 matching bases. The closer fit of TRBJ2-5 to the DNA end suggests the J call may be wrong. The CDR3 consists of 14 residues. Germline CDR1 and CDR2: MDHEN and SYDVKM. The CDR3: CASSLRAGLRTQYF. DNA for the CDR3: TGTGCCAGCAGTCTCCGGGCGGGGCTAAGGACCCAGTACTTC.

This clonotype was found a few times. This chain joins TRBV28 and TRBJ2-6; D gene uncertain. This CDR3 contains 17 residues. The V end lost 5 bases, the J end lost 0 bases, and 14 bases lay between the germline ends. Germline V lookup: CDR1 MDHEN, CDR2 SYDVKM. Here the CDR3 reads CASSLTGRFSGANVLTF. CDR3 nucleotides: TGTGCCAGCAGTCTCACCGGGCGGTTCTCTGGGGCCAACGTCCTGACTTTC.

This clonotype was detected only a few times. The V call is TRBV4-1, the J call TRBJ2-1; 7 bases align to TRBD2. With V trimmed by 1 base and J by 0 bases, 6 bases remained unmatched. Germline CDR1 and CDR2: MGHRA and YSYEKL. The CDR3 length is 17 residues. The CDR3 protein is CASSQVGLAASYNEQFF. In DNA, the CDR3 is TGCGCCAGCAGCCAAGTTGGTCTAGCGGCCTCCTACAATGAGCAGTTCTTC.

The V and J genes are TRBV29-1 and TRBJ2-1, with TRBD2 as a possible D gene (6 bases). The V and J ends lost 5 bases and 8 bases respectively, with 16 bases between them. The length of the CDR3 is 13 residues. Germline V lookup: CDR1 SQVTM, CDR2 ANQGSEA. The CDR3 is CSVRGGGSHEQFF. CDR3 nucleotide sequence: TGCAGCGTTAGGGGCGGAGGGTCCCATGAGCAGTTCTTC.

The chain uses TRBV29-1 and TRBJ1-1, with a weak D call TRBD1 (5 bases). Between the trimmed V and J ends, which lost 0 bases and 6 bases, there was a span of 14 bases. Germline V gene data show CDR1 as SQVTM and CDR2 as ANQGSEA. The CDR3 is 14 amino acids. The CDR3 reads CSVEDRGVSPEAFF. The CDR3 DNA sequence: TGCAGCGTTGAAGACCGGGGGGTGAGCCCTGAAGCTTTCTTT. The full variable domain, completed using reference TRBV29-1 and TRBJ1-1, is SAVISQKPSRDICQRGTSLTIQCQVDSQVTMMFWYRQQPGQSLTLIATANQGSEATYESGFVIDKFPISRPNLTFSTLTVSNMSPEDSSIYLCSVEDRGVSPEAFFGQGTRLTVV.

This clonotype has more than one count but fewer than ten. The rearrangement uses TRBV7-2 and TRBJ1-1; D is possibly TRBD1 (6 bases). Trimming removed 1 base at V and 10 bases at J, with 10 bases between. Germline V gene data show CDR1 as SGHTA and CDR2 as FQGNSA. The length of the CDR3 is 12 residues. The CDR3 loop is CASSLDGRGAFF. The CDR3 coding sequence is TGTGCCAGCAGCTTAGATGGCAGGGGAGCTTTCTTT.

In regard to this clonotype: A read error may account for a junction end that differs from germline. The rearrangement joins TRBV27 to TRBJ1-1; tentative D call: TRBD1 (6 bases). CDR3 length: 14 residues. Germline loops: CDR1 MNHEY, CDR2 SMNVEV (reference sequence). The DNA of the CDR3 is TGTGCCTGCAGTTTATCGGACAGTCTCACTGAAGCTTTCTTT. This gives the protein CACSLSDSLTEAFF.

On this clonotype itself: Relative to the germline gene, one junction end is altered; a read error may explain this. The chain employs TRBV7-2 and TRBJ2-1, with D tentatively TRBD1 (5 bases). The length of the CDR3 is 14 residues. Germline V CDR1 and CDR2: SGHTA, FQGNSA. Here the CDR3 DNA reads TGTGCCGGCAGCTTAGGATGGGGCCCTAATGAGCAGTTCTTC. Translating gives CAGSLGWGPNEQFF. The full variable domain, its missing parts supplied by reference TRBV7-2 and TRBJ2-1, is GAGVSQSPSNKVTEKGKDVELRCDPISGHTALYWYRQSLGQGLEFLIYFQGNSAPDKSGLPSDRFSAERTGGSVSTLTIQRTQQEDSAVYLCAGSLGWGPNEQFFGPGTRLTVL.

The rearrangement links TRBV6-5 to TRBJ1-1; D remains ambiguous. There are 12 residues in the CDR3. CDR1 is MNHEY, CDR2 SVGAGI, per germline. The ends were cut back, 0 bases at V and 8 bases at J, with 7 bases in the middle. The CDR3 loop is CASSYSGEEAFF. Here the CDR3 DNA reads TGTGCCAGCAGTTACTCTGGGGAGGAAGCTTTCTTT.

This rearrangement joins TRBV11-1 to TRBJ2-1; possible D gene TRBD1, 6 bases. The CDR3 has 15 residues. Germline CDR1 and CDR2: SGHAT and FQDESV (reference sequence). Trimming took 2 bases from V and 5 from J, leaving 13 bases between them. The CDR3 nucleotides read TGTGCCAGCAGCTTAAATGTGGGGGCGAACAATGAGCAGTTCTTC. Protein sequence: CASSLNVGANNEQFF.

Points on this clonotype: One end of the junction is discordant with germline, which a read error may explain. The V gene is TRBV6-1, the J gene TRBJ2-3; 12 nucleotides match TRBD1. The length of the CDR3 is 16 residues. CDR1 and CDR2 from the germline V gene are MNHNS and SASEGT. The CDR3 nucleotides read TGTGCCTGCAGTGGCCCGGGGACAGGGGGCATAGATACGCAGTATTTT. Translating it yields CACSGPGTGGIDTQYF.

This CDR3 reads CASRVDYGYTF. The CDR3 DNA sequence: TGTGCCAGCAGGGTTGACTATGGCTACACCTTC. The V call is TRBV6-6, the J call TRBJ1-2; no clear D gene. Germline CDR1 reads MNHNY; CDR2 reads SVGAGI (reference sequence). V was trimmed by 6 bases and J by 3 bases, leaving 5 bases between them. The CDR3 has 11 residues.

This clonotype occurred a few times. The chain links TRBV20-1 to TRBJ2-3, with 7 positions matching TRBD2. The trim removed 3 bases at V and 2 bases at J, leaving 8 bases unmatched. Germline CDR1 and CDR2: DFQATT and SNEGSKA (reference sequence). The CDR3 is 15 amino acids. CDR3 nucleotide sequence: TGCAGTGCTAGGTCGGGGGGAAGGAACACAGATACGCAGTATTTT. This gives the protein CSARSGGRNTDTQYF.

This sequence joins TRBV4-1 and TRBJ1-4; 12 nucleotides align to TRBD1. The ends lost 4 bases at V and 4 bases at J; junction bases unmatched: 7. Germline V lookup: CDR1 MGHRA, CDR2 YSYEKL. The length of the CDR3 is 17 residues. The CDR3: CASSPGTGGDNNEKLFF. DNA of the CDR3: TGCGCCAGCAGCCCAGGGACAGGGGGCGATAATAATGAAAAACTGTTTTTT.

The chain employs TRBV28 and TRBJ2-5; 7 nucleotides align to TRBD1. This CDR3 spans 15 amino acids. Germline V gene lookup returns CDR1 MDHEN and CDR2 SYDVKM. V shed 5 bases and J 2 bases; nucleotides not matched to a gene: 8. The CDR3 coding sequence is TGTGCCAGCAGTCCCCCCGGACAGGATCAAGAGACCCAGTACTTC. This sequence encodes CASSPPGQDQETQYF. The full variable domain, completed using reference TRBV28 and TRBJ2-5, is DVKVTQSSRYLVKRTGEKVFLECVQDMDHENMFWYRQDPGLGLRLIYFSYDVKMKEKGDIPEGYSVSREKKERFSLILESASTNQTSMYLCASSPPGQDQETQYFGPGTRLLVL.

This clonotype was detected many times. The chain combines TRBV6-1 with TRBJ2-1, with TRBD2 identical over 11 bases. Germline CDR1 is MNHNS and CDR2 is SASEGT. V lost 4 bases, J lost 8 bases, and 4 bases stayed unmatched. The CDR3 spans 14 residues. The CDR3 region is CASSASGGPHEQFF. As DNA, the CDR3 is TGTGCCAGCAGTGCTAGCGGGGGGCCCCATGAGCAGTTCTTC.

This clonotype was picked up a small number of times. This rearrangement joins TRBV30 to TRBJ2-5; the match to TRBD2 covers 8 bases. CDR1 is GTSNPN and CDR2 is SVGIG in the germline V gene (reference sequence). The J segment lost 3 bases and the V segment lost 5 bases, leaving 11 bases of the junction unmatched. There are 15 residues in the CDR3. The CDR3 nucleotides are TGTGCCTGGTCTAGAAACAGCGGGGGAAAAGAGACCCAGTACTTC. Residues: CAWSRNSGGKETQYF.